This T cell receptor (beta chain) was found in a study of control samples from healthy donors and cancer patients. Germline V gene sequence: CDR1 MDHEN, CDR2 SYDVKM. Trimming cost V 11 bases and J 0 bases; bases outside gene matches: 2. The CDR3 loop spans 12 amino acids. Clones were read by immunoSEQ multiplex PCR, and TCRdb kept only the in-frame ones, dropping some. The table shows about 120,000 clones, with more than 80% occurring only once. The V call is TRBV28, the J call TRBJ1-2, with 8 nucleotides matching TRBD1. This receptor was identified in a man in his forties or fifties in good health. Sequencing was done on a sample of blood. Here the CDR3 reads CAGQGANYGYTF. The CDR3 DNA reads TGTGCCGGACAGGGAGCTAACTATGGCTACACCTTC.